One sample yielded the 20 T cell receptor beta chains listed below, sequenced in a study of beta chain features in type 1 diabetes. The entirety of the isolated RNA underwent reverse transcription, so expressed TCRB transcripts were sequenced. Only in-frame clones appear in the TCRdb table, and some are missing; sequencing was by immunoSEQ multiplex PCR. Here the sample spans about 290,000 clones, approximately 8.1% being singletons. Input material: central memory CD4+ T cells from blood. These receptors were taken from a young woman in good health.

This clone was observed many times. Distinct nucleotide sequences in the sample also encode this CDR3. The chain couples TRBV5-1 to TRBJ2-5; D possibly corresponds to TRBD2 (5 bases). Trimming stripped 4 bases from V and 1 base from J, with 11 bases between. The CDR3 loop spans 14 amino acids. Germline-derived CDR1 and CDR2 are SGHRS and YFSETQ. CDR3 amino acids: CASSRGSGQETQYF. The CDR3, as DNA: TGCGCCAGCAGCAGAGGGAGCGGCCAAGAGACCCAGTACTTC.

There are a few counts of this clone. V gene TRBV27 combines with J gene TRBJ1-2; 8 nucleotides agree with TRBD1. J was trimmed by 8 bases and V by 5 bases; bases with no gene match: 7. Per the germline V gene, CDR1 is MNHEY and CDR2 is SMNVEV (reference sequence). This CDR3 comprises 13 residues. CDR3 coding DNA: TGTGCCAGCAGTCCCAACCGGGACAGGGGCTACACCTTC. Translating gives CASSPNRDRGYTF.

The CDR3 protein is CASSKAGFYNEQFF. In nucleotides, the CDR3 is TGTGCCAGTAGTAAGGCAGGGTTCTACAATGAGCAGTTCTTC. V is TRBV19 and J is TRBJ2-1; possibly TRBD1 for D (5 bases). This CDR3 contains 14 residues. Trimming stripped 4 bases from V and 3 bases from J, with 10 bases between. In germline, CDR1 is LNHDA, CDR2 SQIVND (reference sequence).

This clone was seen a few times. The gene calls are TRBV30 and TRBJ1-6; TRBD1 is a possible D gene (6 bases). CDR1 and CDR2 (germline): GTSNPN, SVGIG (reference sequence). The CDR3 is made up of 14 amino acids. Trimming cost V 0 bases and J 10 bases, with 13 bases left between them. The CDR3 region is CAWSVPGALSPLHF. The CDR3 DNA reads TGTGCCTGGAGTGTACCGGGGGCTCTATCACCCCTCCACTTT. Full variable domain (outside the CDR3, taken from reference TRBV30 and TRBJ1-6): SQTIHQWPATLVQPVGSPLSLECTVEGTSNPNLYWYRQAAGRGLQLLFYSVGIGQISSEVPQNLSASRPQDRQFILSSKKLLLSDSGFYLCAWSVPGALSPLHFGNGTRLTVT.

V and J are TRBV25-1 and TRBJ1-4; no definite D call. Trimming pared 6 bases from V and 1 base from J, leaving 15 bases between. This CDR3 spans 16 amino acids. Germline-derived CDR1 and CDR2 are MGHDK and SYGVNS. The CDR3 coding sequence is TGTGCCAGCAGCCCCAGTGGTGGGCGAACTAATGAAAAACTGTTTTTT. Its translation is CASSPSGGRTNEKLFF.

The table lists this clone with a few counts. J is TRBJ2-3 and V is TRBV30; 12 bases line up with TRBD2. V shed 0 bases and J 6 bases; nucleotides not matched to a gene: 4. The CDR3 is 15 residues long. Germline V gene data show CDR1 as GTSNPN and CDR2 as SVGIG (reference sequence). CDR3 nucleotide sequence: TGTGCCTGGAGTGTCCTAGCGGGAGGGAGGGATACGCAGTATTTT. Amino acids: CAWSVLAGGRDTQYF.

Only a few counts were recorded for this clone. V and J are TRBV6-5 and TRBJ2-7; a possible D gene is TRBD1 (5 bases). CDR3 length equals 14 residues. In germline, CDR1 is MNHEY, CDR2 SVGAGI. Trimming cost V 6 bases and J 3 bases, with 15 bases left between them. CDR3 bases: TGTGCCAGCAGACCGGGCCCTACAGGCTACGAGCAGTACTTC. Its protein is CASRPGPTGYEQYF.

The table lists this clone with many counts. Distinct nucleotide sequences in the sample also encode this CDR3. CDR3 DNA: TGCGCCAGCAGCTCACAGGGTCCCCAAGAGACCCAGTACTTC. Translated: CASSSQGPQETQYF. The V gene is TRBV5-1, the J gene TRBJ2-5, with a tentative D call TRBD1 (6 bases). Germline V gene data show CDR1 as SGHRS and CDR2 as YFSETQ. CDR3 size: 14 residues. V was pared by 3 bases and J by 1 base, with 10 bases between. Complete variable domain (other parts from reference TRBV5-1 and TRBJ2-5): KAGVTQTPRYLIKTRGQQVTLSCSPISGHRSVSWYQQTPGQGLQFLFEYFSETQRNKGNFPGRFSGRQFSNSRSEMNVSTLELGDSALYLCASSSQGPQETQYFGPGTRLLVL.

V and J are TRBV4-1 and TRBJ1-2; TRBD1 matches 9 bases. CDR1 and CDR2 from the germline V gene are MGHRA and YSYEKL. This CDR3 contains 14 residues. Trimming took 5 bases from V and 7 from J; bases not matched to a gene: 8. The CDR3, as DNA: TGCGCCAGCAGCTTTCCGGGACAGGGCTCTGGCTACACCTTC. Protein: CASSFPGQGSGYTF.

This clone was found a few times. The CDR3 loop is CASSNSGDEQFF. The CDR3 DNA reads as TGTGCCAGCAGCAATAGCGGGGATGAGCAGTTCTTC. The chain uses TRBV7-9 and TRBJ2-1; TRBD2 agrees at 8 bases. Trimming cost V 5 bases and J 8 bases; bases outside gene matches: 2. CDR1 is SEHNR and CDR2 is FQNEAQ in the germline V gene (reference sequence). The CDR3 spans 12 residues.

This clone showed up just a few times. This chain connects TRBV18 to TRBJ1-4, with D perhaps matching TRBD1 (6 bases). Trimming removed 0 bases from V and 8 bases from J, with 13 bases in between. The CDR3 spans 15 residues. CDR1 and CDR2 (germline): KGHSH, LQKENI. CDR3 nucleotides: TGTGCCAGCTCACCACCGGGGGCGGGGAAGGAAAAACTGTTTTTT. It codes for CASSPPGAGKEKLFF.

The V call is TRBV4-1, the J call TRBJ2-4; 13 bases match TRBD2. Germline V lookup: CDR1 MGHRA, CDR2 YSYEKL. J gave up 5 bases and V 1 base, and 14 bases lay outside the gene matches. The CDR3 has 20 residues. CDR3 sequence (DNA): TGCGCCAGCAGCCAAGTTCTACTAGCGGGAGGGCCAGGTTTCGAAAACATTCAGTACTTC. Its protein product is CASSQVLLAGGPGFENIQYF.

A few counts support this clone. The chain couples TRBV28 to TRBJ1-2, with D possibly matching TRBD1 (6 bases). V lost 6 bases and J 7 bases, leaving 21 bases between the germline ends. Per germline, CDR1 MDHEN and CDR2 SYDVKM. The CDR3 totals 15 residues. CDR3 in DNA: TGTGCCAGCAGGAGATTCCTACAGGGAATGGTTGGCTACACCTTC. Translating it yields CASRRFLQGMVGYTF.

In nucleotides, the CDR3 is TGTGCCAGCAGCTTTCCCAAGAGGCTAGCGGGGGCTCAAGAGACCCAGTACTTC. Translating gives CASSFPKRLAGAQETQYF. The chain joins TRBV7-9 to TRBJ2-5, with 10 bases identical to TRBD2. Germline V CDR1 and CDR2: SEHNR, FQNEAQ (reference sequence). The CDR3 runs 18 residues. The V gene end was trimmed by 3 bases and the J gene end by 2 bases; junction bases not matched to a gene: 12.

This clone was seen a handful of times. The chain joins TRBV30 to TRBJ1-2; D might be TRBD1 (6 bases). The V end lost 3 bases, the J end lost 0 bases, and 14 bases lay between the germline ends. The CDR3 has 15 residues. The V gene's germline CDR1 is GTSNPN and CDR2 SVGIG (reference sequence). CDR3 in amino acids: CAWRKGGVANYGYTF. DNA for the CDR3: TGTGCCTGGAGAAAGGGGGGCGTCGCTAACTATGGCTACACCTTC.

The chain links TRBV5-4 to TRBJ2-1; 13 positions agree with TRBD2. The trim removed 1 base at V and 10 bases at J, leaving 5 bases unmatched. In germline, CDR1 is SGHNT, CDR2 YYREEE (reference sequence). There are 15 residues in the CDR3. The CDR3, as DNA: TGTGCCAGCAGCTTGCCGACTAGCGGGAGGAACGAGCAGTTCTTC. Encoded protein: CASSLPTSGRNEQFF.

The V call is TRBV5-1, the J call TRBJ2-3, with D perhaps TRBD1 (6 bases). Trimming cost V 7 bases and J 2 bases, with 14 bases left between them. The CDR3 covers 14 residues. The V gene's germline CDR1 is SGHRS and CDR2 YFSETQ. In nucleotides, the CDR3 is TGCGCCAGCCAGAAACAGGGCCTCACAGATACGCAGTATTTT. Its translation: CASQKQGLTDTQYF.

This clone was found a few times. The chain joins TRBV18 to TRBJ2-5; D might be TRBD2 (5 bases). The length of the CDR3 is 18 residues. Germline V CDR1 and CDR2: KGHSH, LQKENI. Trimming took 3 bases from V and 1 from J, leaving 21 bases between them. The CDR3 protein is CASSPTHLDLAGQETQYF. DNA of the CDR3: TGTGCCAGCTCACCGACACACCTAGATCTAGCCGGCCAAGAGACCCAGTACTTC.

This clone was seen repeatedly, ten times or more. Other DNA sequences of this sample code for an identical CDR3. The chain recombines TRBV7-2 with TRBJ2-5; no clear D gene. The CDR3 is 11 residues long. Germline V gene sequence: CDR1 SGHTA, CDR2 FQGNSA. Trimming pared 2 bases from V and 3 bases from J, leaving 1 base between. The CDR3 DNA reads TGTGCCAGCAGCTTAAAAGAGACCCAGTACTTC. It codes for CASSLKETQYF.

This CDR3 reads CASSGHRGSPQETQYF. CDR3 bases: TGTGCCAGCAGCGGTCACAGGGGTTCCCCCCAAGAGACCCAGTACTTC. The V gene is TRBV5-4, the J gene TRBJ2-5; TRBD1 matches 7 bases. CDR1 SGHNT and CDR2 YYREEE come from the germline V gene (reference sequence). This CDR3 has 16 amino acids. J was trimmed by 1 base and V by 4 bases; bases with no gene match: 10.